This T cell receptor beta chain was identified during a study of T cells in Graves' hyperthyroidism and ophthalmopathy. The wider study: The initial diagnosis was the point when peripheral blood was collected, ahead of any treatment. General observations from the study: Most thyroid-expanded clonotypes above 0.001 were also found in blood.

Individuals with ophthalmopathy presented a Clinical Activity Score of at least 3, a NOSPECS grade of at least 4 and a duration under 3 months. Diagnoses rested on clinical symptoms, serum thyroxine and TRAb, thyroid ultrasound and orbital computed tomography. Regions amplified from RNA transcripts were the TCR beta CDR3 regions. The primer set for the first-round RT-PCR of the TCR CDR3 was HTBI. TCRdb passed the multiplex PCR reads through MiXCR, listing each CDR3 protein once. The sample holds a few hundred thousand distinct CDR3 sequences, approximately 14% seen once. This clonotype was observed at least ten times. The antigen is not known. The clonotype originates from a woman in her 30s with Graves' ophthalmopathy. The sequenced sample was blood.

CDR3 sequence: CSARPVQDRGPYEQYF. In DNA form, the CDR3 reads TGCAGTGCTAGACCCGTTCAGGACAGGGGCCCCTACGAGCAGTACTTC. The chain carries TRBV20-1 and TRBJ2-7; 9 nucleotides align to TRBD1. J lost 2 bases, V lost 2 bases, and 10 bases had no gene match. The CDR3 totals 16 residues. Germline CDR1 reads DFQATT; CDR2 reads SNEGSKA (reference sequence).